Listed below are T cell receptor beta chains from one sample, sequenced in a study of cytomegalovirus exposure and HLA in healthy donors. Data came from immunoSEQ multiplex PCR; TCRdb stores just in-frame clones and leaves some out. The sample records roughly 120,000 clones, more than 75% being singletons. Sequencing was carried out using PBMCs. These receptors were taken from a woman aged 18-29 years in good health and CMV-seropositive. The CDR3 runs from the conserved cysteine through the conserved F or W. D genes are given only for firm matches. Clone size, where shown, is once, few, many, or a class for clones that have expanded.

CDR3 DNA,CDR3 protein,clone size,V gene,D gene,CDR3 length,J gene
TGCGCCAGCAGCCAAGATAGCGCAATTTCTCTGAACACTGAAGCTTTCTTT,CASSQDSAISLNTEAFF,few,TRBV4-1,.,17,TRBJ1-1
TGTGCCAGCAGTTACTCGATCCGACAGGTGGAGCAGTTCTTC,CASSYSIRQVEQFF,once,TRBV6-5,.,14,TRBJ2-1
TGCGCCAGCAGCTTGGAGACAGGGAGTCCCAGGAACACTGAAGCTTTCTTT,CASSLETGSPRNTEAFF,.,TRBV5-1,TRBD1,17,TRBJ1-1
TGTGCCAGCAGCCCGGGACTAGCGGGGCGCCAAGAGACCCAGTACTTC,CASSPGLAGRQETQYF,.,TRBV5-6,TRBD2,16,TRBJ2-5
TGTGCCAGCAGCCAAGTTCACGGGGTTGAGACCCAGTACTTC,CASSQVHGVETQYF,.,TRBV14,.,14,TRBJ2-5
TGTGCCAGTAGCACCGGGGGGGATTCACCCCTCCACTTT,CASSTGGDSPLHF,.,TRBV19,.,13,TRBJ1-6
TGCGCCAGCACCGGGGGGGGCTTTCGGGAGGCTTTCTTT,CASTGGGFREAFF,.,TRBV10-2,.,13,TRBJ1-1
TGTGCCAGCAATTATCTGAGGGATAATCAGCCCCAGCATTTT,CASNYLRDNQPQHF,.,TRBV2,.,14,TRBJ1-5
TGCAGCGTCCTTCAGGGGGGAGCTTTCTTT,CSVLQGGAFF,once,TRBV29-1,TRBD1,10,TRBJ1-1
TGTGCCAGCAGTTCCAACAGAGTGTATGGCTACACCTTC,CASSSNRVYGYTF,.,TRBV27,.,13,TRBJ1-2
TGTGCCAGCAGCTTTTCTAATCAGCCCCAGCATTTT,CASSFSNQPQHF,.,TRBV7-9,.,12,TRBJ1-5
TGCAGCGTCCGCGTCGGGTCAGACAGTGAAGCTTTCTTT,CSVRVGSDSEAFF,.,TRBV29-1,.,13,TRBJ1-1
TGTGCCTGGAGTCCCAGAGCAGGGGGCCGGGAGACCCAGTACTTC,CAWSPRAGGRETQYF,.,TRBV30,TRBD1,15,TRBJ2-5
TGCGCCAGCAGCGAGGGCTTTGGAGAGAAACTGTTTTTT,CASSEGFGEKLFF,.,TRBV5-1,.,13,TRBJ1-4
TGTGCCAGCAGCATGGACAGGGGGTTCTCCGGGGAGCTGTTTTTT,CASSMDRGFSGELFF,.,TRBV9,TRBD1,15,TRBJ2-2
TGTGCCAGCAGTACCCGGGGCCCTGGGACAGGAAGGGACCAGCCCCAGCATTTT,CASSTRGPGTGRDQPQHF,.,TRBV2,TRBD1,18,TRBJ1-5
TGTGCCAGCAGTTTGATTGGGCAGGGGGCTAATGAGCAGTTCTTC,CASSLIGQGANEQFF,.,TRBV27,TRBD1,15,TRBJ2-1
TGTGCCAGCCGGACAGGGAGCTCCTACGAGCAGTACTTC,CASRTGSSYEQYF,.,TRBV6-1,TRBD1,13,TRBJ2-7
TGTGCCAGCAGCTACAGGGCGAACTACGAGCAGTACTTC,CASSYRANYEQYF,.,TRBV27,.,13,TRBJ2-7
TGCGCCAGCAGCCCGGACGGGACACATGAAGCTTTCTTT,CASSPDGTHEAFF,.,TRBV4-3,.,13,TRBJ1-1
TGTGCCAGCAGCGTAGGCGGACTAGCGGACACAGATACGCAGTATTTT,CASSVGGLADTDTQYF,.,TRBV9,TRBD2,16,TRBJ2-3
TGTGCCAGCAGTGAATCGCGCGGGGGGGCTGACGAGCAGTACTTC,CASSESRGGADEQYF,.,TRBV25-1,TRBD2,15,TRBJ2-7